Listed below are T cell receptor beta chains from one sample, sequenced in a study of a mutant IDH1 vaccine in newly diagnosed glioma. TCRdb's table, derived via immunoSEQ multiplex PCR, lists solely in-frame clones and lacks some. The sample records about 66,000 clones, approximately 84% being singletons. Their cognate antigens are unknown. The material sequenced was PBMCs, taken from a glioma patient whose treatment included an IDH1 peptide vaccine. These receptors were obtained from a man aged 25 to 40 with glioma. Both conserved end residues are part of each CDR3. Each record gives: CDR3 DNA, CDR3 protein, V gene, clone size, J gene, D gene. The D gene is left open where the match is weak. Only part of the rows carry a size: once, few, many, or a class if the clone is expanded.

CDR3 DNA: TGTGCCAGTAGTATTGGGTGGACGGGGCATCAGCCCCAGCATTTT
CDR3 protein: CASSIGWTGHQPQHF
V gene: TRBV19
clone size: .
J gene: TRBJ1-5
D gene: .

CDR3 DNA: TGTGCCAGCAGCTACGGAGGAGGCGGTCTGGAAAAACTGTTTTTT
CDR3 protein: CASSYGGGGLEKLFF
V gene: TRBV7-2
clone size: .
J gene: TRBJ1-4
D gene: .

CDR3 DNA: TGTGCCAGCAGTGAAGCCCGGACAGGGGAAACAGATACGCAGTATTTT
CDR3 protein: CASSEARTGETDTQYF
V gene: TRBV25-1
clone size: .
J gene: TRBJ2-3
D gene: TRBD1

CDR3 DNA: TGTGCCAGCAGCTTAATGGGAGGGCTGAACACTGAAGCTTTCTTT
CDR3 protein: CASSLMGGLNTEAFF
V gene: TRBV7-3
clone size: few
J gene: TRBJ1-1
D gene: .

CDR3 DNA: TGTGCCAGCTCGTTCGCAGACGCTTACTACAATGAGCAGTTCTTC
CDR3 protein: CASSFADAYYNEQFF
V gene: TRBV18
clone size: .
J gene: TRBJ2-1
D gene: .

CDR3 DNA: TGTGCCAGCAGTGACTCCGTGAACACTGAAGCTTTCTTT
CDR3 protein: CASSDSVNTEAFF
V gene: TRBV6-5
clone size: .
J gene: TRBJ1-1
D gene: .

CDR3 DNA: TGTGCCAGCTCGTCACAAAAGGGGGTCGGGGCCAACGTCCTGACTTTC
CDR3 protein: CASSSQKGVGANVLTF
V gene: TRBV18
clone size: .
J gene: TRBJ2-6
D gene: .

CDR3 DNA: TGTGCCTGGAGACTAGCGGGAGACAATGAGCAGTTCTTC
CDR3 protein: CAWRLAGDNEQFF
V gene: TRBV30
clone size: few
J gene: TRBJ2-1
D gene: TRBD2

CDR3 DNA: TGTGCCAGCTCACAGCTTGTATGGACTAGCGGGGGTCAAGAGACCCAGTACTTC
CDR3 protein: CASSQLVWTSGGQETQYF
V gene: TRBV18
clone size: .
J gene: TRBJ2-5
D gene: TRBD2

CDR3 DNA: TGTGCCAGTATCCCCTGGACAGGTAATGAAAAACTGTTTTTT
CDR3 protein: CASIPWTGNEKLFF
V gene: TRBV19
clone size: .
J gene: TRBJ1-4
D gene: TRBD1

CDR3 DNA: TGTGCCAGCAGCTTAGTTATGGGACTAGTCCCAGATACGCAGTATTTT
CDR3 protein: CASSLVMGLVPDTQYF
V gene: TRBV7-9
clone size: .
J gene: TRBJ2-3
D gene: TRBD2

CDR3 DNA: TGCGCCAGCAGCCAAGAGGGGCTCTTGGGACAGGGTTTGGCTGGCTACACCTTC
CDR3 protein: CASSQEGLLGQGLAGYTF
V gene: TRBV4-1
clone size: .
J gene: TRBJ1-2
D gene: TRBD1

CDR3 DNA: TGTGCCAGCAGCGCCGGGACTGGAGATGGCTACACCTTC
CDR3 protein: CASSAGTGDGYTF
V gene: TRBV5-6
clone size: .
J gene: TRBJ1-2
D gene: .

CDR3 DNA: TGCAGCGCCAGGACAGGGGCCTACGAGCAGTACTTC
CDR3 protein: CSARTGAYEQYF
V gene: TRBV29-1
clone size: .
J gene: TRBJ2-7
D gene: TRBD1

CDR3 DNA: TGTGCCAGCAGCACGTACCGGACAGGACTTAATGAAAAACTGTTTTTT
CDR3 protein: CASSTYRTGLNEKLFF
V gene: TRBV5-6
clone size: .
J gene: TRBJ1-4
D gene: TRBD1

CDR3 DNA: TGTGCCAGCAGCTTGGCCTATAGGACAGGGGGCTCACCCCTCCACTTT
CDR3 protein: CASSLAYRTGGSPLHF
V gene: TRBV5-6
clone size: .
J gene: TRBJ1-6
D gene: TRBD1

CDR3 DNA: TGTGCCAGCAGCCGGGGACAGAGTGAGCAGTTCTTC
CDR3 protein: CASSRGQSEQFF
V gene: TRBV5-4
clone size: once
J gene: TRBJ2-1
D gene: TRBD1

CDR3 DNA: TGTGCCAGCAGCAGACGAGACGGCACAGATACGCAGTATTTT
CDR3 protein: CASSRRDGTDTQYF
V gene: TRBV11-1
clone size: .
J gene: TRBJ2-3
D gene: .

CDR3 DNA: TGTGCCAGCAATCCAGGGGAGGCAGAAAAACTGTTTTTT
CDR3 protein: CASNPGEAEKLFF
V gene: TRBV2
clone size: .
J gene: TRBJ1-4
D gene: .

CDR3 DNA: TGTGCCAGCAGTGAACATTCCTACGAGCAGTACTTC
CDR3 protein: CASSEHSYEQYF
V gene: TRBV6-1
clone size: .
J gene: TRBJ2-7
D gene: .

CDR3 DNA: TGTGCCAGCAGCACACAAGGGGGCTTCTACACCTTC
CDR3 protein: CASSTQGGFYTF
V gene: TRBV9
clone size: .
J gene: TRBJ1-2
D gene: TRBD1

CDR3 DNA: TGCGCCAGCAGCCAAGAAGGTCAGGGAGAGACCCAGTACTTC
CDR3 protein: CASSQEGQGETQYF
V gene: TRBV4-1
clone size: .
J gene: TRBJ2-5
D gene: .

CDR3 DNA: TGTGCCAGCAGCTTTGGGAGCACTGAAGCTTTCTTT
CDR3 protein: CASSFGSTEAFF
V gene: TRBV5-6
clone size: .
J gene: TRBJ1-1
D gene: .

CDR3 DNA: TGTGCCAGCAGCTTCCAGCCGGGACGGCGGCGAGGGAACGAGCAGTACTTC
CDR3 protein: CASSFQPGRRRGNEQYF
V gene: TRBV11-2
clone size: .
J gene: TRBJ2-7
D gene: .

CDR3 DNA: TGTGCCTGGAGCCCGGGACTTGCGAGCTCCTACGAGCAGTACTTC
CDR3 protein: CAWSPGLASSYEQYF
V gene: TRBV30
clone size: .
J gene: TRBJ2-7
D gene: .

CDR3 DNA: TGTGCCACCTCTGGTGGGTGGTCCGGATACGAGCAGTACTTC
CDR3 protein: CATSGGWSGYEQYF
V gene: TRBV28
clone size: few
J gene: TRBJ2-7
D gene: .

CDR3 DNA: TGTGCCATCAGGGCTAACGGGGAGCTGTTTTTT
CDR3 protein: CAIRANGELFF
V gene: TRBV10-3
clone size: .
J gene: TRBJ2-2
D gene: .

CDR3 DNA: TGTGCCAGTAGTATATTTCGGGGGAACACTGAAGCTTTCTTT
CDR3 protein: CASSIFRGNTEAFF
V gene: TRBV19
clone size: .
J gene: TRBJ1-1
D gene: .

CDR3 DNA: TGCGCCAGCAGCCTATCCCCAACCGGGACCGGAGGAGAGACCCAGTACTTC
CDR3 protein: CASSLSPTGTGGETQYF
V gene: TRBV5-1
clone size: .
J gene: TRBJ2-5
D gene: .

CDR3 DNA: TGTGCCAGCAGCCGAACCCCGAACACTGAAGCTTTCTTT
CDR3 protein: CASSRTPNTEAFF
V gene: TRBV9
clone size: .
J gene: TRBJ1-1
D gene: .

CDR3 DNA: TGTGCCAGCAGTTACTCGATAAGAACGGGTGACATTCAGTACTTC
CDR3 protein: CASSYSIRTGDIQYF
V gene: TRBV6-5
clone size: .
J gene: TRBJ2-4
D gene: .

CDR3 DNA: TGTGCCAGCAGTCTCGGAATAGGGTCCCAGATTCAGTACTTC
CDR3 protein: CASSLGIGSQIQYF
V gene: TRBV7-9
clone size: .
J gene: TRBJ2-4
D gene: .

CDR3 DNA: TGCGCCAGCAGCCAATATTACGACTCTGGAAACACCATATATTTT
CDR3 protein: CASSQYYDSGNTIYF
V gene: TRBV4-1
clone size: .
J gene: TRBJ1-3
D gene: .

CDR3 DNA: TGTGCCAGTACCAGTACTCACTCATTCTTGAACACTGAAGCTTTCTTT
CDR3 protein: CASTSTHSFLNTEAFF
V gene: TRBV19
clone size: .
J gene: TRBJ1-1
D gene: .

CDR3 DNA: TGTGCCAGCAGTGCCCCAGACCTAAACTATGGCTACACCTTC
CDR3 protein: CASSAPDLNYGYTF
V gene: TRBV28
clone size: .
J gene: TRBJ1-2
D gene: .

CDR3 DNA: TGTGCCAGCAGCTTAGTTTTTCGTGTGGGGGGCACTGAAGCTTTCTTT
CDR3 protein: CASSLVFRVGGTEAFF
V gene: TRBV7-8
clone size: once
J gene: TRBJ1-1
D gene: .

CDR3 DNA: TGTGCCAGCAGTTTATCATCCCGGAGAGGCACTGAAGCTTTCTTT
CDR3 protein: CASSLSSRRGTEAFF
V gene: TRBV28
clone size: .
J gene: TRBJ1-1
D gene: .